The clone carrying this T cell receptor (beta chain) was counted once. Its antigen remains unknown. Using a J-beta primer mix together with a sample-barcoded 5' primer, a second PCR was run for roughly 7 to 11 cycles. The template-switch adaptor was a 5' adaptor with 12 random nucleotides. It tagged each cDNA molecule. Each sample yielded at least 3 million CDR3-containing paired-end reads. TCRdb ran MiXCR on the 5' RACE reads and lists one entry per CDR3 protein. The repertoire has 550,000 to 600,000 distinct CDR3 sequences, approximately 27% of them found once; the top ten carry approximately 17%. The sample is drawn from a study of blood T cells in healthy people across ages. Findings and limits, study-wide: Strong correlation existed between TCR beta diversity and naive T cell percentage.

The V end lost 0 bases, the J end lost 4 bases, and 11 bases lay between the germline ends. CDR3 size: 15 residues. CDR1 is SGDLS and CDR2 is YYNGEE in the germline V gene. Specimen: blood. This clonotype was sampled from a woman in her seventies in good health. The V gene is TRBV9, the J gene TRBJ1-3; D gene uncertain. CDR3 sequence: CASSVVDGEGNTIYF. CDR3 DNA: TGTGCCAGCAGCGTAGTAGATGGGGAGGGAAACACCATATATTTT. Looking up the rest from reference TRBV9 and TRBJ1-3 gives the full variable domain: DSGVTQTPKHLITATGQRVTLRCSPRSGDLSVYWYQQSLDQGLQFLIQYYNGEERAKGNILERFSAQQFPDLHSELNLSSLELGDSALYFCASSVVDGEGNTIYFGEGSWLTVV.